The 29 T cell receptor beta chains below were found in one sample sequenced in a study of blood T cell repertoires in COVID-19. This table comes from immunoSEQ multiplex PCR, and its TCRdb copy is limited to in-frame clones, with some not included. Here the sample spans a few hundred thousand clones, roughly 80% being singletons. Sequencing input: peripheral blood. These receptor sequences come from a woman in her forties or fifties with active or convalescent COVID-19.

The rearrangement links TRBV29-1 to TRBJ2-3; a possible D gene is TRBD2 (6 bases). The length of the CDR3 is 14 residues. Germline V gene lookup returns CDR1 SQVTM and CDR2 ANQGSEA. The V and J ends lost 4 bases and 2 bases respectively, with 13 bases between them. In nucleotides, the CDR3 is TGCAGCGTTGTAGGGACTTTCACCACAGATACGCAGTATTTT. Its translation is CSVVGTFTTDTQYF.

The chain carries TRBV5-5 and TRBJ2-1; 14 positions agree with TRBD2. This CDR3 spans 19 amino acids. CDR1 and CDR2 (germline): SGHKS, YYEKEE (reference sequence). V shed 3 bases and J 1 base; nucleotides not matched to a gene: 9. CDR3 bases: TGTGCCAGCAGCTCTAGAGGGACTAGCGGGAGAGGTTCCTACAATGAGCAGTTCTTC. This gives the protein CASSSRGTSGRGSYNEQFF.

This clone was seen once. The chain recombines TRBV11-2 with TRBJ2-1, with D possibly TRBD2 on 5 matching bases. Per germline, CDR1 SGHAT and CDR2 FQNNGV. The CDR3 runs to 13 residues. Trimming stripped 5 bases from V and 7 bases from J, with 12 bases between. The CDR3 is CASSPQLVNEQFF. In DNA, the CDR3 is TGTGCCAGCAGCCCGCAACTAGTGAATGAGCAGTTCTTC. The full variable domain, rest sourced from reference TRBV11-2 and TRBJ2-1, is EAGVAQSPRYKIIEKRQSVAFWCNPISGHATLYWYQQILGQGPKLLIQFQNNGVVDDSQLPKDRFSAERLKGVDSTLKIQPAKLEDSAVYLCASSPQLVNEQFFGPGTRLTVL.

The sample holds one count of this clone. DNA of the CDR3: TGTGCCAGCTCGTCTCGGGGCGGGAGTTTAACAGATACGCAGTATTTT. It encodes CASSSRGGSLTDTQYF. V and J are TRBV2 and TRBJ2-3, with 7 bases lining up with TRBD2. Trimming removed 8 bases from V and 3 bases from J; junction bases left unmatched: 14. Germline values: CDR1 SNHLY, CDR2 FYNNEI. CDR3 length: 16 residues.

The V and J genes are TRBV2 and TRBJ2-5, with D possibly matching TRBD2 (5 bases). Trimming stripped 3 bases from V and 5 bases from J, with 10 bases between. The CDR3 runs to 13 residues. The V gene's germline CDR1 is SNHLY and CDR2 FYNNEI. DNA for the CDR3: TGTGCCAGCAGTGATCTGGAGGAGGAGACCCAGTACTTC. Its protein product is CASSDLEEETQYF.

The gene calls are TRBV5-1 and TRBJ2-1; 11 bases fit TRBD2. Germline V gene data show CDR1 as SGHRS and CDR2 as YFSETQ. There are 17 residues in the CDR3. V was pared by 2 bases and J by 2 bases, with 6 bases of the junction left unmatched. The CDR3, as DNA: TGCGCCAGCAGCTTAGCCAGACTAGCGGGGCCCTACAATGAGCAGTTCTTC. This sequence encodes CASSLARLAGPYNEQFF.

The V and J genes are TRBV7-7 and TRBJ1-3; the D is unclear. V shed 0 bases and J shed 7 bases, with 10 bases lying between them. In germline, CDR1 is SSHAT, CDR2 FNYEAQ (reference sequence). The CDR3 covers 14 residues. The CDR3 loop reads CASSLAPRSNTIYF. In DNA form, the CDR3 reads TGTGCCAGCAGCTTAGCGCCGAGGAGTAACACCATATATTTT.

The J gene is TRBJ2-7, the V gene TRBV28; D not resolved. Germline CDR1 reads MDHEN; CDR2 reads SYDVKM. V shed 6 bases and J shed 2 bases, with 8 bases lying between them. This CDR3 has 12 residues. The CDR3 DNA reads TGTGCCAGCAGACGAGGTCCCTACGAGCAGTACTTC. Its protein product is CASRRGPYEQYF.

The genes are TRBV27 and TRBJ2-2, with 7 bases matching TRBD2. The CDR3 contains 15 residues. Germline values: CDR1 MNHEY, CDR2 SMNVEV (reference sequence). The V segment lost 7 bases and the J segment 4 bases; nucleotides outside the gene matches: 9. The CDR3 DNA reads TGTGCCAGCACCTTAGGGGCGGGAGCCACCGGGGAGCTGTTTTTT. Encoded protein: CASTLGAGATGELFF.

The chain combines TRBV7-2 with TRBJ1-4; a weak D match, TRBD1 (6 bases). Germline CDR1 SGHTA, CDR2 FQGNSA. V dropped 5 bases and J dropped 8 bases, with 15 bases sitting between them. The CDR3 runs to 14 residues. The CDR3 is CASSRGGAHEKLFF. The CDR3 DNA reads TGTGCCAGCAGCAGGGGGGGGGCGCACGAAAAACTGTTTTTT.

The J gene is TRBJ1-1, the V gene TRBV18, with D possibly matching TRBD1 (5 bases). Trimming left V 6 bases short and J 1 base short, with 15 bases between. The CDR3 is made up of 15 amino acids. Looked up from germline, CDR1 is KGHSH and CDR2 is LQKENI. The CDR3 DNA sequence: TGTGCCAGCTCGTACCAAGGGCAGGGGAACACTGAAGCTTTCTTT. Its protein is CASSYQGQGNTEAFF.

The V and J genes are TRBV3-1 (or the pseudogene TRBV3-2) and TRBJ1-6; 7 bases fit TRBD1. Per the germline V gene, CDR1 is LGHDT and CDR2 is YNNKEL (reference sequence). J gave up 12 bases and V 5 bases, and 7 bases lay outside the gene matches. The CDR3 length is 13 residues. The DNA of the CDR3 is TGTGCCAGCAGCTCCAGACAGGGCCTACCCCTCCACTTT. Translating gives CASSSRQGLPLHF.

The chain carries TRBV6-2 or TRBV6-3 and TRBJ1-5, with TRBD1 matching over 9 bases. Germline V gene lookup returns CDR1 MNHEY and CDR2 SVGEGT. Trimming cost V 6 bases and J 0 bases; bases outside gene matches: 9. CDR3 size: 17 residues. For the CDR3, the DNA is TGTGCCAGCAGCTCCGGGACAGGGCGGATTAGCAATCAGCCCCAGCATTTT. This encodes CASSSGTGRISNQPQHF.

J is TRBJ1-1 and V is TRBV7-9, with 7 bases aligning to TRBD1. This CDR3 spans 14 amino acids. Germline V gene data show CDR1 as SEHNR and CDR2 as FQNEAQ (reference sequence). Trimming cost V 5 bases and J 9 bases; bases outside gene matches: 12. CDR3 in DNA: TGTGCCAGCAGCCCGGGGGACAGCCACGCTCAAGCTTTCTTT. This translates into CASSPGDSHAQAFF.

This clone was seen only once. DNA of the CDR3: TGTGCCAGCAGCCCGACCAGCGCCCAAAGGTTGGATACGCAGTATTTT. This sequence encodes CASSPTSAQRLDTQYF. This chain links TRBV21-1 with TRBJ2-3; TRBD2 is the table's D call, not checked against the DNA. TRBV21-1 is recorded as a pseudogene. The CDR3 length is 16 residues.

The chain's CDR3 is CASKRFLSADYGYTF. The CDR3 DNA is TGTGCCAGCAAGCGATTTCTGAGTGCGGATTATGGCTACACCTTC. The rearrangement uses TRBV6-5 and TRBJ1-2; D unclear. Trimming stripped 7 bases from V and 5 bases from J, with 20 bases between. The CDR3 contains 15 residues. Germline-derived CDR1 and CDR2 are MNHEY and SVGAGI.

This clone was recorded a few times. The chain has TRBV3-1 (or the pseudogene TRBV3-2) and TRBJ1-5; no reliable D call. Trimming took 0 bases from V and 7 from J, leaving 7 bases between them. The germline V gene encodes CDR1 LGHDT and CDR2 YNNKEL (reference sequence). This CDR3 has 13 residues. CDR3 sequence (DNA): TGTGCCAGCAGCCAAGATACAACCCAGCCCCAGCATTTT. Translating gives CASSQDTTQPQHF.

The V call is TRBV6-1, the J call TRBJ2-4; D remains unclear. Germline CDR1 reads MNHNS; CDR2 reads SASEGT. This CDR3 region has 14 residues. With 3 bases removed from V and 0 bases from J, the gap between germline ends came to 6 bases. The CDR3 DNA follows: TGTGCCAGCAGTGACGGGTTAGCCAAAAACATTCAGTACTTC. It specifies CASSDGLAKNIQYF.

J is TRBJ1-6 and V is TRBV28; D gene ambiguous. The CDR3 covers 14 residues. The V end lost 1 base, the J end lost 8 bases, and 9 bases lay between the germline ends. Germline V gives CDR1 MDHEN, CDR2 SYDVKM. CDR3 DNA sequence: TGTGCCAGCAGTTTATCAGCGAACTATTCACCCCTCCACTTT. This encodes CASSLSANYSPLHF.

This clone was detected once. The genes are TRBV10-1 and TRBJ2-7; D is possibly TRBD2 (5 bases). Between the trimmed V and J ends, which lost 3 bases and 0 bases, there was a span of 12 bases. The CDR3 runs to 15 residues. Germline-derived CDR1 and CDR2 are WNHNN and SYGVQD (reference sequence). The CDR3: CASSEGAASSYEQYF. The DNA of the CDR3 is TGCGCCAGCAGTGAAGGAGCGGCTAGCTCCTACGAGCAGTACTTC.

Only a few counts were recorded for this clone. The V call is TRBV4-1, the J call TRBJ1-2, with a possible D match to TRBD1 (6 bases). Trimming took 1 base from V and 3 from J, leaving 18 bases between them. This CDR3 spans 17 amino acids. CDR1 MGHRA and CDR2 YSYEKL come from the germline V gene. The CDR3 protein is CASSQASGGKGDYGYTF. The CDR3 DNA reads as TGCGCCAGCAGCCAAGCCTCCGGGGGGAAGGGGGACTATGGCTACACCTTC.

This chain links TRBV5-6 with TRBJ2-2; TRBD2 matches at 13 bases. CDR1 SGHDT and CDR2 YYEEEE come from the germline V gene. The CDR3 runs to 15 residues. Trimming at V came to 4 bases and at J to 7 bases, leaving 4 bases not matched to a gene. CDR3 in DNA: TGTGCCAGCAGCCCGGGACTAGCGGGAAGCGGGGAGCTGTTTTTT. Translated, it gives CASSPGLAGSGELFF.

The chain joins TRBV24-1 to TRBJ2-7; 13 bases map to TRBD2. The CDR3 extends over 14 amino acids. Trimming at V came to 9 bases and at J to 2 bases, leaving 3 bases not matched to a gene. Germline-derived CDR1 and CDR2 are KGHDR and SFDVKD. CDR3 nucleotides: TGTGCCACCGGGACTAGCGGGATCCCCTACGAGCAGTACTTC. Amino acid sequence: CATGTSGIPYEQYF.

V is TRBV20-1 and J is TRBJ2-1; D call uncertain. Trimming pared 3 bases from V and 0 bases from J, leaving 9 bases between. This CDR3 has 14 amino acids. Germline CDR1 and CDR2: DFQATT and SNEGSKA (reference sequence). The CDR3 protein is CSASRAISYNEQFF. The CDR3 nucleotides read TGCAGTGCTAGTAGAGCGATCTCCTACAATGAGCAGTTCTTC.

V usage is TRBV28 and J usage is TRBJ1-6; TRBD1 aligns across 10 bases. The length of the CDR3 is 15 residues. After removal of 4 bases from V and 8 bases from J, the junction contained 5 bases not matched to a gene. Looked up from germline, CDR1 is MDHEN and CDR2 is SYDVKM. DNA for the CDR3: TGTGCCAGCAGTTCGGACAGGGGGACGGATTCACCCCTCCACTTT. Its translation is CASSSDRGTDSPLHF.

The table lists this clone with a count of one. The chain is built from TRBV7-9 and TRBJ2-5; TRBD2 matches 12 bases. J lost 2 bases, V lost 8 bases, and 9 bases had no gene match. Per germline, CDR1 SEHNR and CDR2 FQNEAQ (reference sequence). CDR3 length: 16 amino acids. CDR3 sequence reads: CASARTSGMGQETQYF. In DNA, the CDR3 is TGTGCCAGCGCCCGGACTAGCGGGATGGGGCAAGAGACCCAGTACTTC.

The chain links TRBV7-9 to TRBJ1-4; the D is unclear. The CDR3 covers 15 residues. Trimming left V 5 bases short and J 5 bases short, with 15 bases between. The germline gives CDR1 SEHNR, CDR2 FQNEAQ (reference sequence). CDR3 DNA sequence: TGTGCCAGCAGCCACCGACTACGGCAAAATGAAAAACTGTTTTTT. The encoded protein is CASSHRLRQNEKLFF.

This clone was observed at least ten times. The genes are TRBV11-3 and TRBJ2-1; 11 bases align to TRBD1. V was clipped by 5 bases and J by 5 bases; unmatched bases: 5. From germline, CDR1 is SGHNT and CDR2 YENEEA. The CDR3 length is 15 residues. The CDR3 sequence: CASSPGQGANNEQFF. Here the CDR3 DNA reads TGTGCCAGCAGCCCCGGACAGGGGGCGAACAATGAGCAGTTCTTC. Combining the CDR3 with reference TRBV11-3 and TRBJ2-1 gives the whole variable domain EAGVVQSPRYKIIEKKQPVAFWCNPISGHNTLYWYLQNLGQGPELLIRYENEEAVDDSQLPKDRFSAERLKGVDSTLKIQPAELGDSAVYLCASSPGQGANNEQFFGPGTRLTVL.

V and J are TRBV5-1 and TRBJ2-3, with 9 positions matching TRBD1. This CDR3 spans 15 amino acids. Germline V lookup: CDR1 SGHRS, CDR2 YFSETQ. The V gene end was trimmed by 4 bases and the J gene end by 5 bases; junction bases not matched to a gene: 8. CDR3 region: CASSLRQGGRDTQYF. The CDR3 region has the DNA TGCGCCAGCAGCCTTCGACAGGGGGGAAGAGATACGCAGTATTTT.